This TCR beta chain emerged from a study of cytomegalovirus exposure and HLA in healthy donors. Findings and limits, study-wide: The records held CMV serostatus as the only immune exposure information.

Each donor was nominally healthy when sampled (though unrecorded immune exposures were likely). On this clone: What it binds is unknown. Mismatch with germline at one junction end may stem from a read error.

Vbeta (60) and Jbeta (13) primers were used in the PCR. Clones were sequenced by immunoSEQ multiplex PCR, and TCRdb holds only the in-frame ones, with some missing. The sample contains tens of thousands of clones, approximately 63% of which appear only once. Germline V gives CDR1 SEHNR, CDR2 FQNEAQ (reference sequence). CDR3 length: 14 amino acids. The sample was PBMCs. The chain employs TRBV7-9 and TRBJ1-2; D is undetermined. The origin of this receptor is a woman aged 55-70 years in good health and CMV-seropositive. CDR3 nucleotides: TGTTCCAGCAGCTTAGCCCACGGTGCATATGGCTACACCTTC. It translates to CSSSLAHGAYGYTF.